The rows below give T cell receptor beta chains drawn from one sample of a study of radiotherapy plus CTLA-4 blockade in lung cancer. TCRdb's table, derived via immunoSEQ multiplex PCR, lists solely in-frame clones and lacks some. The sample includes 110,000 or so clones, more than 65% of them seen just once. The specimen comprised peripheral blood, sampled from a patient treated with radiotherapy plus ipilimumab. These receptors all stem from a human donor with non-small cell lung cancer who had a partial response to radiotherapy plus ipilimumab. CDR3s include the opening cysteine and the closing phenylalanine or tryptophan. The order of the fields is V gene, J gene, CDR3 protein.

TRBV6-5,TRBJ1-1,CASSSYTGRDTEAFF
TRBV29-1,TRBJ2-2,CSVGAETNTGELFF
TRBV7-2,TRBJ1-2,CASSQVLGGRGYTF
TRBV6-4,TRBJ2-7,CASTNRRKLAAYEQYF
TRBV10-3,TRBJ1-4,CAISESSRDEKLFF
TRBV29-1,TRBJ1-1,CSVNRGNTEAFF
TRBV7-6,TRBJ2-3,CASSRVQGTDTQYF
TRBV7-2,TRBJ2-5,CASSWTSGLEETQYF
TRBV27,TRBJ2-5,CASSRYYQEGTQYF
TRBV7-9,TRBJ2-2,CASSLDVDTGELFF
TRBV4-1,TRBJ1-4,CASSHRTPTNEKLFF
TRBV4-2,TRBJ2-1,CASSQETTGAYNEQFF
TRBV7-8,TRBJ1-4,CASSPLPFKLFF
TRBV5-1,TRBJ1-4,CASSLGGGKLFF
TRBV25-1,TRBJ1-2,CASSEFLQGGYTF
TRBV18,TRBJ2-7,CASSPRQGANYEQYF
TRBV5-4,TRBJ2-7,CASRTSLGSSAYEQYF
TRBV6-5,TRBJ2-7,CASSNTGPPYEQYF
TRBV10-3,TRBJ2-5,CAISEGPGEETQYF
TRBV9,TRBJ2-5,CASSVDRTETQYF
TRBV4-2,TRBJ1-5,CASSQAGDSNQPQHF
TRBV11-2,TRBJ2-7,CASSRSYEQYF
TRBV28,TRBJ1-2,CASLSQGGGHGYTF
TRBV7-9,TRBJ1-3,CASSLAGRSSGNTIYF
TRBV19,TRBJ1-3,CASTLVSGLVGNTIYF
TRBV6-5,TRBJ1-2,CASSPGRGYGYTF
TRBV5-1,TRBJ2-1,CASSREGVNEQFF
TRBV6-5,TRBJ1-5,CASSPTGIDNQPQHF
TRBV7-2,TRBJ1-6,CASSEQGANNSPLHF
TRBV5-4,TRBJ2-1,CASSGTATSGNNEQFF
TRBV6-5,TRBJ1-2,CASSYALVGGVKGYTF
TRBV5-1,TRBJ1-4,CASSLAGGDEKLFF
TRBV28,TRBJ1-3,CASSHLDPGQGSIGNTIYF
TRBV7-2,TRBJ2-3,CASSLLGEGPYTQYF
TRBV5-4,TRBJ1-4,CASSLVYGSGTNEKLFF
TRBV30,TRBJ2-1,CAWSQAASYNEQFF
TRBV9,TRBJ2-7,CASSGGTGPHEQYF
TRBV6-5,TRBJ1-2,CASTKGTEKGGYTF
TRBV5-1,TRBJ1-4,CASSWQGDEKLFF
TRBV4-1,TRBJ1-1,CASSQDRATVEAFF
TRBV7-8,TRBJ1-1,CASSLIGGSSEAFF
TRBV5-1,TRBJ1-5,CASSLYGDRSQPQHF
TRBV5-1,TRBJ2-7,CASSSSQGYEQYF
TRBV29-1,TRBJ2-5,CSVGTAFPQYF
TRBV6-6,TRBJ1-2,CASSYRQGGGYTF
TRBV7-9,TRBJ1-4,CASTLWGVLEKLFF
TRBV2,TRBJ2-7,CASKLTGDSYEQYF
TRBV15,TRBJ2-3,CATSRGGRAGTDTQYF
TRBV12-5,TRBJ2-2,CASGWTSGNTGELFF
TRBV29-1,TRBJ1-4,CSVARRANEKLFF
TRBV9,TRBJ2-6,CASSVAGVGANVLTF
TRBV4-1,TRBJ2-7,CASSQVRGGEQYF
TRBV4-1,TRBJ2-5,CASSQGQGSSGRGGTQYF
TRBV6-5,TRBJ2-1,CASSYSSSGRGEQFF
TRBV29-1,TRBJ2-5,CSGRDRDDGTQYF
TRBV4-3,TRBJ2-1,CASSRGLAGYNEQFF
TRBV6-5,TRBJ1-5,CASSYPTAGDDQPQHF
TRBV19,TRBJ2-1,CASNPITSGRVGEQFF
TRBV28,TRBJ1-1,CASRLKVGAGDTEAFF